The T cell receptor (beta chain) under discussion was sequenced for a study of blood T cell repertoires in COVID-19. Study information: The origin of the acute and convalescent COVID-19 samples was the United States, Italy and Spain. Nucleic acid was either cDNA or gDNA, and it came from T cells, B-cell-depleted T cells, or PBMCs.

In the original processing: Estimated nucleated cell counts came from reference gene primer amplification. Clones were read by immunoSEQ multiplex PCR, and TCRdb kept only the in-frame ones, dropping some. That table is the source of V, J and clone size, and D and trimming were worked out from the DNA. The sample has about 200,000 clones; about 85% are singletons. V dropped 2 bases and J dropped 10; count of bases not matched to a gene: 7. The CDR3 consists of 13 residues. This sequence joins TRBV12-3 or TRBV12-4 and TRBJ1-1, with 7 bases matching TRBD1. This TCR derives from a woman aged 80 or over with acute or convalescent COVID-19. The sample consisted of peripheral blood. For the CDR3, the DNA is TGTGCCAGCAGTTTATCGGAGACAGGGACAGCTTTCTTT. Amino acid sequence: CASSLSETGTAFF.